This T cell receptor beta chain was identified during a study of OX40 agonist ivuxolimab in advanced cancers. Across the study: Patients received ivuxolimab, an intravenous treatment, every 2 weeks at 0.01 to 10 mg/kg.

Sequencing was performed with immunoSEQ multiplex PCR; in TCRdb, only in-frame clones are kept and a portion is missing. The table shows about 22,000 clones, with approximately 82% occurring only once. The CDR3 is made up of 13 amino acids. Deletions cut 3 bases from V and 0 bases from J, with 9 bases between. Germline CDR1 is GTSNPN and CDR2 is SVGIG (reference sequence). Blood draws occurred at baseline, cycle 4 day 1, and cycle 7 day 1. The TCR comes from an adult with an advanced solid tumor such as melanoma, head and neck, liver or kidney cancer. The sequencing used CD4+ or CD8+ T cells sorted from blood, collected in a trial of the OX40 agonist ivuxolimab. The rearrangement joins TRBV30 to TRBJ2-7; D unresolved. CDR3 residues: CAWSRQVSYEQYF. CDR3 DNA: TGTGCCTGGAGCCGCCAAGTCTCCTACGAGCAGTACTTC.